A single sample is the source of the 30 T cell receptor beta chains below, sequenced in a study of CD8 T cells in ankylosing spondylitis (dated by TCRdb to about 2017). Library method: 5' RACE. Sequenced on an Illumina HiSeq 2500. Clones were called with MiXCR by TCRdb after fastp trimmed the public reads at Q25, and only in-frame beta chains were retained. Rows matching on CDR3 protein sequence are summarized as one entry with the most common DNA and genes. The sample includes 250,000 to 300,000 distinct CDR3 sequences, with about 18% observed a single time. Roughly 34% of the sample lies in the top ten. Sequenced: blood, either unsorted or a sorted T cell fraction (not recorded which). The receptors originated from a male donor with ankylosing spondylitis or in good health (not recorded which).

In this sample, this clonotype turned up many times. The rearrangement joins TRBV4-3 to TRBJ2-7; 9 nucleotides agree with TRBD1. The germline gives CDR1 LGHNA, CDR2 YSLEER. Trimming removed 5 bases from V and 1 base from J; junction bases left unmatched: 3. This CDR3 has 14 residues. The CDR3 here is CASSSGTGSYEQYF. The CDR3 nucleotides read TGCGCCAGCAGCTCCGGGACAGGGTCCTACGAGCAGTACTTC.

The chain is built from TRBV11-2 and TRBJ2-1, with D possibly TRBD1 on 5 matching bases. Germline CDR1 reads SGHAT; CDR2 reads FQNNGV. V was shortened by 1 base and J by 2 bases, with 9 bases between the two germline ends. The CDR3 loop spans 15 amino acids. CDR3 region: CASSLGSRAYNEQFF. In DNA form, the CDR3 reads TGTGCCAGCAGCTTAGGTTCCAGGGCCTACAATGAGCAGTTCTTC.

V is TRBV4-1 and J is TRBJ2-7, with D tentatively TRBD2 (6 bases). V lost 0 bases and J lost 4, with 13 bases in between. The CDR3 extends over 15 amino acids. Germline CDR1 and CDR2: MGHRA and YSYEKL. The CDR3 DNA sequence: TGCGCCAGCAGCCAAGAGACGGGGGTCGAGTACGAGCAGTACTTC. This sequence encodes CASSQETGVEYEQYF.

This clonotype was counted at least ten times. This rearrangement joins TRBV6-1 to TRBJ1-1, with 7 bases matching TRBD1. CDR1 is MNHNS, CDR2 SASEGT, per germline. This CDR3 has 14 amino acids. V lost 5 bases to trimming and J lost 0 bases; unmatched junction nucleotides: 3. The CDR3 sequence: CASSPTGVNTEAFF. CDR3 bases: TGTGCCAGCAGTCCTACAGGGGTGAACACTGAAGCTTTCTTT.

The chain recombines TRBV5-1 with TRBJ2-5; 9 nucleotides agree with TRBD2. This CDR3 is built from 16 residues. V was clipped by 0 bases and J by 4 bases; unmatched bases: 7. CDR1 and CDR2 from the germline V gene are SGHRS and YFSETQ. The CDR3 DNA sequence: TGCGCCAGCAGCTTGGCGAATGCGGGAGGGCCAGAGACCCAGTACTTC. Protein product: CASSLANAGGPETQYF.

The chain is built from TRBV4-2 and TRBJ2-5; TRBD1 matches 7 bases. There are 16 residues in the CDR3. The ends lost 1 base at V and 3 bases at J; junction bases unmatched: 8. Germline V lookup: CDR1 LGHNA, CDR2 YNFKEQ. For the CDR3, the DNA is TGTGCCAGCAGCCAAGCGGGGACAGCTACCAAAGAGACCCAGTACTTC. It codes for CASSQAGTATKETQYF.

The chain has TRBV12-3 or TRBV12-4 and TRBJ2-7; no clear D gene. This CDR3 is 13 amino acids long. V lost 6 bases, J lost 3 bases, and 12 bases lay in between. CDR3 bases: TGTGCCAGCAGCCCCCTGGTTTTCTACGAGCAGTACTTC. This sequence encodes CASSPLVFYEQYF.

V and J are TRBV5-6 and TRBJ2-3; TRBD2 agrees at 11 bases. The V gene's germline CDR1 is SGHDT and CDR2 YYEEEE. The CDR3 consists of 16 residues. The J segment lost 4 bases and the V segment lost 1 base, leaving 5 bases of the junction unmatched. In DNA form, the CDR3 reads TGTGCCAGCAGCTTGATAGCGGGAGGGGGTGCAGATACGCAGTATTTT. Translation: CASSLIAGGGADTQYF.

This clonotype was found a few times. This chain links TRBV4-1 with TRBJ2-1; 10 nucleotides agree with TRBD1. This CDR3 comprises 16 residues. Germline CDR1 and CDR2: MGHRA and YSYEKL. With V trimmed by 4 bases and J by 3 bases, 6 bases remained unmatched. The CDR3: CASSRTGTGDYNEQFF. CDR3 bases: TGCGCCAGCAGCCGAACGGGGACAGGGGACTACAATGAGCAGTTCTTC.

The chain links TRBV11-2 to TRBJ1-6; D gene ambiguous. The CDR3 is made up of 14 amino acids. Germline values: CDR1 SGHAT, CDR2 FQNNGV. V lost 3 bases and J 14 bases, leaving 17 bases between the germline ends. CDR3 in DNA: TGTGCCAGCAGCTTGGAGTCTTGGTTACAGACCCTCCACTTT. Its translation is CASSLESWLQTLHF.

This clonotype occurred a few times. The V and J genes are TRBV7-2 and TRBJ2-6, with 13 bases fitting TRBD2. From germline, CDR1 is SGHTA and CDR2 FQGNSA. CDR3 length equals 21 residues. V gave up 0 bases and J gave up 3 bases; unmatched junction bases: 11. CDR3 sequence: CASSLASTSGRARDGANVLTF. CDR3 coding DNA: TGTGCCAGCAGCTTAGCTTCTACTAGCGGGAGGGCCCGGGATGGGGCCAACGTCCTGACTTTC.

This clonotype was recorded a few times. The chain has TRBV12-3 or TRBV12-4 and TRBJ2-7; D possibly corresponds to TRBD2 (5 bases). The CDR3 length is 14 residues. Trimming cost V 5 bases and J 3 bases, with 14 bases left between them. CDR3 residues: CASSSGGVLYEQYF. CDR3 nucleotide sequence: TGTGCCAGCAGTAGTGGAGGCGTACTCTACGAGCAGTACTTC.

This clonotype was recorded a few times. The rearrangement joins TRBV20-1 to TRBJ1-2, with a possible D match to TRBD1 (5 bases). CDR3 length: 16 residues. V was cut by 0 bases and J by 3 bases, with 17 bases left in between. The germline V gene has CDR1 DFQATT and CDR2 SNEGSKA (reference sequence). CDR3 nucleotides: TGCAGTGCTAGAGATCACACAGGACCCCTGGACTATGGCTACACCTTC. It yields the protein CSARDHTGPLDYGYTF.

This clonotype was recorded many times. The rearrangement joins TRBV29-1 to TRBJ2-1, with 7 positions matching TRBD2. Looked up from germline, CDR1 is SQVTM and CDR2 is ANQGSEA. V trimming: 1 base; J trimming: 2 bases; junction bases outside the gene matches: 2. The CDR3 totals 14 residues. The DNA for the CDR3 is TGCAGCGTTGAAGGAGGGAGGGCCTACAATGAGCAGTTCTTC. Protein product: CSVEGGRAYNEQFF.

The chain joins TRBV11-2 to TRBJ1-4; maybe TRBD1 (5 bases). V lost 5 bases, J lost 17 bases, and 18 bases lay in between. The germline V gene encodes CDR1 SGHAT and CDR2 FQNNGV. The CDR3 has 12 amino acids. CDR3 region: CASSRLSTGRFF. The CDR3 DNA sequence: TGTGCCAGCAGCCGTTTAAGTACAGGCCGATTTTTT.

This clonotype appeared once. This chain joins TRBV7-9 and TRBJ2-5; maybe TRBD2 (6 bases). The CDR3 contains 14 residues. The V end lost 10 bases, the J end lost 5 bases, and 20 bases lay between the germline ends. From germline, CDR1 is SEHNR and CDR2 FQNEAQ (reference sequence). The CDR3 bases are TGTGCCACCACCGGACATTTGGAGGGGGAGACCCAGTACTTC. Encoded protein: CATTGHLEGETQYF.

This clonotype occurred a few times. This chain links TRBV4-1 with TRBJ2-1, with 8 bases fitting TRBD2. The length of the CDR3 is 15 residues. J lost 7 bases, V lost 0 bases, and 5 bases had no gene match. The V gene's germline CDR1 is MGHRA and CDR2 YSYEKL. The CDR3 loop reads CASSQDGGGWNEQFF. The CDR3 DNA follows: TGCGCCAGCAGCCAAGACGGGGGGGGCTGGAATGAGCAGTTCTTC.

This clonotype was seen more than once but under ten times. The CDR3 sequence: CASSQGPGQGLEQYF. The CDR3, as DNA: TGCGCCAGCAGCCAAGGCCCGGGACAGGGGCTAGAGCAGTACTTC. The J gene is TRBJ2-7, the V gene TRBV4-1, with 10 bases matching TRBD1. The junction had 7 bases not matched to a gene; V was cut back by 1 base and J by 7 bases. CDR3 length: 15 residues. CDR1 and CDR2 (germline): MGHRA, YSYEKL.

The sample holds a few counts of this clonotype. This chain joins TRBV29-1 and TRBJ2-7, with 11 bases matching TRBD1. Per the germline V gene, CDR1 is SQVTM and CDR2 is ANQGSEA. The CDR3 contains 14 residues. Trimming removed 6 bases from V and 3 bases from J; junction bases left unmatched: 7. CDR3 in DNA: TGCAGCGTGGACGAGGGACAGGGGGGCTACGAGCAGTACTTC. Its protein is CSVDEGQGGYEQYF.

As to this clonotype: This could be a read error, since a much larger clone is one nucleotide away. The CDR3: CASRPGQHHETQYF. CDR3 DNA: TGTGCCAGCAGACCCGGACAGCACCATGAGACCCAGTACTTC. The V call is TRBV11-2, the J call TRBJ2-5; the D gene is possibly TRBD1 (6 bases). The germline CDR1 and CDR2 sequences are SGHAT and FQNNGV. This CDR3 region has 14 residues. Looking up the rest from reference TRBV11-2 and TRBJ2-5 gives the full variable domain: EAGVAQSPRYKIIEKRQSVAFWCNPISGHATLYWYQQILGQGPKLLIQFQNNGVVDDSQLPKDRFSAERLKGVDSTLKIQPAKLEDSAVYLCASRPGQHHETQYFGPGTRLLVL.

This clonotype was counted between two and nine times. CDR3 amino acids: CASSPSPGPRGQTQYF. DNA for the CDR3: TGTGCCAGCAGCCCGTCGCCGGGCCCCAGAGGGCAGACCCAGTACTTC. V is TRBV7-6 and J is TRBJ2-5; a weak D match, TRBD2 (5 bases). With 5 bases removed from V and 6 bases from J, the gap between germline ends came to 22 bases. CDR1 and CDR2 from the germline V gene are SGHVS and FNYEAQ. The CDR3 is 16 residues long.

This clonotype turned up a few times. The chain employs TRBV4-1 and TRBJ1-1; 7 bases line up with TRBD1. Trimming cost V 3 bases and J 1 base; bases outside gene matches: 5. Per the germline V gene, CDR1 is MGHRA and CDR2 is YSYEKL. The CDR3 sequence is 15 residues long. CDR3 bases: TGCGCCAGCAGCCAGGGGCAGGGGGGGAACACTGAAGCTTTCTTT. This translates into CASSQGQGGNTEAFF.

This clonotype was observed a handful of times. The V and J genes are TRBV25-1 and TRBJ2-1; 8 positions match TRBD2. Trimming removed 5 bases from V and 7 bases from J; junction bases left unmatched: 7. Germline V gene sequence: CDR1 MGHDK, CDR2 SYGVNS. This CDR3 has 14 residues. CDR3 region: CASSWGSSGNEQFF. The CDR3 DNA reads TGTGCCAGCAGTTGGGGGTCTAGCGGGAATGAGCAGTTCTTC. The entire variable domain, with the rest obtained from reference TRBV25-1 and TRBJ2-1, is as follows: EADIYQTPRYLVIGTGKKITLECSQTMGHDKMYWYQQDPGMELHLIHYSYGVNSTEKGDLSSESTVSRIRTEHFPLTLESARPSHTSQYLCASSWGSSGNEQFFGPGTRLTVL.

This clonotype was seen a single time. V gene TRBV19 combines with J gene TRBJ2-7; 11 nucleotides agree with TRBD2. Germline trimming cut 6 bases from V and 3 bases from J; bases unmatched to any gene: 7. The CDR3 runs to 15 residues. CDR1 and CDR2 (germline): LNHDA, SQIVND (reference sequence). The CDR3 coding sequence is TGTGCCAGTAGCTTGACTAGCGGGATCTACTACGAGCAGTACTTC. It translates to CASSLTSGIYYEQYF.

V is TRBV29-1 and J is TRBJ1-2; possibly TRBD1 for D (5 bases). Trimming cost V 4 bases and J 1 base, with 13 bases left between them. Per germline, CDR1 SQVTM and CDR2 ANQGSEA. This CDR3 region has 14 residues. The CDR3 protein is CSVVPGHNNYGYTF. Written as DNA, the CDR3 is TGCAGCGTTGTCCCAGGACATAATAACTATGGCTACACCTTC.

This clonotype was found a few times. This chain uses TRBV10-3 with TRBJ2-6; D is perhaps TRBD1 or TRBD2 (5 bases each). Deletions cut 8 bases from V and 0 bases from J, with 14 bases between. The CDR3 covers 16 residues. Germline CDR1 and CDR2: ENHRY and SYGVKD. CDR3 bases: TGTGCCATCGAAGGGACCTTTAGCTCTGGGGCCAACGTCCTGACTTTC. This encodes CAIEGTFSSGANVLTF.

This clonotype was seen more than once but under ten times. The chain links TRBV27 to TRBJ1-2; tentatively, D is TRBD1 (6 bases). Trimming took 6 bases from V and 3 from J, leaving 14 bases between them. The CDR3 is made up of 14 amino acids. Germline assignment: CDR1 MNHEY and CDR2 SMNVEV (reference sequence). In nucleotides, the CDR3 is TGTGCCAGCAGGTTGGGGGGGGCGGACTATGGCTACACCTTC. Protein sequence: CASRLGGADYGYTF.

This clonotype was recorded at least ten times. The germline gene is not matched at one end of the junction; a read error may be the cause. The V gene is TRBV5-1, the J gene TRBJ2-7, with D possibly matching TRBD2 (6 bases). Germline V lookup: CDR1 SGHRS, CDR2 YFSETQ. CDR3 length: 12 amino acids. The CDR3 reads CASSLEGTEQYF. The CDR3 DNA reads TGTGCCAGCAGCTTGGAGGGAACCGAGCAGTACTTC. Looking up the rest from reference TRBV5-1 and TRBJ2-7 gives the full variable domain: KAGVTQTPRYLIKTRGQQVTLSCSPISGHRSVSWYQQTPGQGLQFLFEYFSETQRNKGNFPGRFSGRQFSNSRSEMNVSTLELGDSALYLCASSLEGTEQYFGPGTRLTVT.

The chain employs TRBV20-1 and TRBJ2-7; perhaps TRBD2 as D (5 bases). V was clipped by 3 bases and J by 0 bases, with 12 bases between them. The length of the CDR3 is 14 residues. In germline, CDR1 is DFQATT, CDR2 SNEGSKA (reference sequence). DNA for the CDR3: TGCAGTGCTAGGTTCACCGGGGACTCCTACGAGCAGTACTTC. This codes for CSARFTGDSYEQYF.

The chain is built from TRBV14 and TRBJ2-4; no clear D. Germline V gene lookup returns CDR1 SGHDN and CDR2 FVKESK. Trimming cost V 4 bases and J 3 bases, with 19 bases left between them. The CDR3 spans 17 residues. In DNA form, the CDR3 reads TGTGCCAGCAGCCGAGGAGAGGTTTTTTATGGCAAAAACATTCAGTACTTC. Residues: CASSRGEVFYGKNIQYF.